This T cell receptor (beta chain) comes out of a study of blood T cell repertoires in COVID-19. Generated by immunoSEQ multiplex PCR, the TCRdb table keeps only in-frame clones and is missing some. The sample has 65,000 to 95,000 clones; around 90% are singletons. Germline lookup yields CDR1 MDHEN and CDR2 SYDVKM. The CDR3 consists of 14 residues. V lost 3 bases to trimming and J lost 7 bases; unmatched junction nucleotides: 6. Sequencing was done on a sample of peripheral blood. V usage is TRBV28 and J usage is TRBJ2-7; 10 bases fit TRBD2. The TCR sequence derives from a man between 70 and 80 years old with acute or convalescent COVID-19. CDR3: CASSFGTSVPEQYF. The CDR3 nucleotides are TGTGCCAGCAGTTTCGGGACTAGCGTACCAGAGCAGTACTTC.